Here is one TCR beta chain with its context. Its antigen is not known. This sample stems from a study of shared clonotypes between healthy human individuals. Points from the study as a whole: A small donor pool kept down the genetic and exposure-history diversity that was represented. Among non-shared clonotypes, generation probabilities were lower than among those shared by all four donors. About 5.2% was the fraction of naive CD4 clonotypes found shared across four donors.

An even split of each subset's genomic DNA across several immunoSEQ plates was performed. Method: immunoSEQ multiplex PCR; TCRdb's copy keeps in-frame clones and lacks some. The sample includes just over 2,000,000 clones, roughly 95% of them seen just once. Germline V gene data show CDR1 as SGHNT and CDR2 as YYREEE (reference sequence). Trimming at V came to 4 bases and at J to 3 bases, leaving 9 bases not matched to a gene. The CDR3 has 16 amino acids. Naive CD8 cells comprised CD45RO-negative, CCR7-positively selected cells, excluding terminally differentiated effector memory CD45RA+ cells. The sample comprised naive CD8+ T cells sorted from blood. The source is a young man in good health. The chain is built from TRBV5-4 and TRBJ1-2; 10 nucleotides line up with TRBD1. The CDR3 reads CASSQTGGRVYYGYTF. Written as DNA, the CDR3 is TGTGCCAGCAGCCAGACAGGGGGCCGCGTCTACTATGGCTACACCTTC.